This TCR beta chain was retrieved from a study of shared clonotypes between healthy human individuals (dated by TCRdb to 2018 to 2020). Background for the entire study: A few men and two women, aged 18 to 49 years, made up the cohort. To estimate repertoire size and how much clonotype sharing occurs between individuals, the study deeply sequenced the blood TCR repertoires of several healthy adults. Each donor's leukapheresis produced roughly between roughly 0.85 and 9.5 billion PBMCs. To increase sequencing depth and limit assay-specific biases, TCR repertoire library preparation and sequencing were carried out by different laboratories using diverse techniques. For each donor, three plates each were used for CD4 naive and CD4 memory, two plates were used for CD8 naive, and one plate was used for CD8 memory. Points the paper makes about the study in general: When a handful of donors were compared, the shared fraction of clonotypes was around 5.1% for naive CD4, 3% to 4% for naive CD8, 2.3% for memory CD4, and less than 0.5% for memory CD8. Estimated clonotype richness was generally larger for naive than for memory subsets. Even with the large sequencing depth, rarefaction of the sorted-subset datasets indicated that sequencing was incomplete. Because the study included only a small number of donors, the genetic and exposure-history diversity represented was limited. Clonotypes shared by all four sorted-subset donors showed higher generation probabilities than non-shared clonotypes. Pairwise subsampling led to the expectation that sequencing depth would affect the degree of clonotype sharing among donors. Sampling was restricted to blood, and TCR repertoires in tissues likely differ from the TCR repertoires found in blood.

With regard to this clone: The antigen it binds to is not known. Per-base quality was not reported, and no clone a single base away is much larger than it.

Using the deep immunoSEQ assay, TCR CDR3 regions were amplified from genomic DNA by multiplex PCR. For each cell subset, the extracted genomic DNA was distributed evenly across all wells of several immunoSEQ 96-well plates, and each plate served as one replicate. For sorted subsets, 200 to 250 ng of genomic DNA, equivalent to about 30,000 T cell genomes, went into each replicate PCR. Purified libraries were measured with a Qubit 3.0 fluorometer, size-checked on a Bioanalyzer 2100, and measured again with the KAPA Library Quantification kit. Each immunoSEQ 96-well plate was sequenced on its own single-read 150-cycle Illumina NextSeq 550 flow cell. As for how the authors treated the data: The immunoSEQ output contained only junctional sequences without quality scores, so filtering could not match that applied to full-length reads. Sequences were annotated with PyIR, a Python wrapper for IgBLAST v1.9, using IMGT germline references to assign V/J genes and CDR3. Reads were filtered out if the reads had weak V/J assignments (E-value above 1e-6), no CDR3, stop codons, out-of-frame junctions, or ambiguous translated residues. V3J clonotypes were defined as sequences sharing the same inferred V gene, J gene, and CDR3 amino acid sequence. Percentage overlap between repertoires was calculated by dividing the number of shared unique clonotypes by the size of the smaller repertoire. Repertoire richness was assessed with RTK rarefaction, the Chao1 estimator, and Recon v2.1 estimates of unobserved clonotypes. For all TCRbeta clonotypes obtained by the gDNA method from several donors, generation probabilities were computed with OLGA. The source is immuneACCESS, and TCRdb retained only in-frame sequences with V and J called. Part of the clones is not carried over; for the studies checked, unresolved V genes explain less than half of this, and the remainder is unexplained. That table is the source of V, J and clone size, and D and trimming were worked out from the DNA. The table for this sample lists hundreds of thousands of clones; 95% to 98% of them were counted only once. The top ten clonotypes cover 0.3% of the sample.

CD8 naive samples were CD45RO-negative cells positively selected for CCR7, giving a CD45RA+CCR7+ population that excluded TemRA cells. The donors were healthy, HIV-negative adults with no recently reported acute infections or vaccinations. Every donor was a Caucasian adult residing in Nashville, Tennessee, USA. Blood was collected by leukapheresis, and PBMCs were isolated by Ficoll-Histopaque density gradient centrifugation and then cryopreserved in liquid nitrogen vapor phase. Purity and quantity of every magnetically sorted T cell population were checked by analytical flow cytometry. From each sorted fraction, genomic DNA was isolated and quantified by UV absorbance on a Nanodrop 2000c. The TCR was taken from a man aged 30-40 years in good health. Sequencing was performed on naive CD8+ T cells sorted from blood. Interpreted using the paper, the cell subset or site label stands for: CD45RA+CCR7+.

The DNA is TGTGCCAGCAGCTTAACGACAGGGCGTGAAGCTTTCTTT. The encoded protein is CASSLTTGREAFF. The rearranged chain carries TRBV11-2 and TRBJ1-1, and 7 junctional nucleotides match TRBD1. After removal of 2 bases from V and 7 bases from J, the junction retains 4 bases not matched to a gene. Looking up the germline V gene yields CDR1 SGHAT and CDR2 FQNNGV. Including the terminal cysteine and phenylalanine, the CDR3 comprises 13 residues. Only the CDR3 region is kept as DNA, spanning 39 bases read in frame from base 1.